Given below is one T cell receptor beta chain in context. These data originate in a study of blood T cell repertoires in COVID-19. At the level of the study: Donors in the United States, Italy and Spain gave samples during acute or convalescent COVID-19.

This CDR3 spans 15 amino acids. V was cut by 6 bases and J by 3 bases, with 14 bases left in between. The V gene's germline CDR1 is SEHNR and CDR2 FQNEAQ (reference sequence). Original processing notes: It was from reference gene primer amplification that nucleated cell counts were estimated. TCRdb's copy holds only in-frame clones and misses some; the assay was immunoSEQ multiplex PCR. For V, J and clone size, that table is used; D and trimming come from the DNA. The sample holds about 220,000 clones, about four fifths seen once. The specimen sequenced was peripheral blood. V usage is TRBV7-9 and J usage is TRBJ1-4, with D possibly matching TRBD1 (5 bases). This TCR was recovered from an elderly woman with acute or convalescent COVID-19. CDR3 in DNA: TGTGCCAGCAGAGAAATGGGACTCTCTAATGAAAAACTGTTTTTT. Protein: CASREMGLSNEKLFF.